The clone carrying this T cell receptor (beta chain) was recorded only once. This record comes from a study of blood T cell repertoires in COVID-19. Turning to the study itself: From the United States, Italy and Spain came samples of acute and convalescent COVID-19.

Per the original data handling: Researchers report that nucleated cell counts were estimated from reference gene primer amplification. Sequencing used immunoSEQ multiplex PCR; TCRdb keeps in-frame clones, though not all of them. The D gene and trimming were derived from the DNA, and the V and J assignments and clone size from that table. The profile shows some 180,000 clones, 65% to 85% of them singletons. The CDR3 extends over 13 amino acids. Trimming cost V 9 bases and J 7 bases; bases outside gene matches: 8. Germline CDR1 and CDR2: ENHRY and SYGVKD. The source of this sequence is a woman in her thirties or forties with COVID-19, enrolled during active disease. The chain joins TRBV10-3 to TRBJ2-2, with 7 bases identical to TRBD1. Specimen: peripheral blood. CDR3 protein: CAMSGTEDGELFF. DNA of the CDR3: TGTGCCATGTCCGGGACAGAGGACGGGGAGCTGTTTTTT.